These T cell receptor beta chains were read from a single sample in a study of OX40 agonist ivuxolimab in advanced cancers. The protocol was immunoSEQ multiplex PCR, while the TCRdb copy is restricted to in-frame clones and leaves out a portion. The sample shows roughly 46,000 clones, roughly 91% of them seen only once. Specimen: CD4+ or CD8+ T cells sorted from blood, collected in a trial of the OX40 agonist ivuxolimab. The receptors here all came from an adult with an advanced solid tumor such as melanoma, head and neck, liver or kidney cancer. The CDR3 runs from the conserved cysteine through the conserved F or W. D genes are given only for firm matches. The size of a clone is reported for some rows only, either as once, few or many, or as a class for expanded clones.

clone size: NA
J gene: TRBJ1-3
V gene: TRBV4-3
D gene: NA
CDR3 length: 15
CDR3 protein: CASSLSRDSGNTIYF
CDR3 DNA: TGCGCCAGCAGCCTAAGCCGCGACTCTGGAAACACCATATATTTT

clone size: NA
J gene: TRBJ1-2
V gene: TRBV4-1
D gene: NA
CDR3 length: 16
CDR3 protein: CASSHPSAGGGYGYTF
CDR3 DNA: TGCGCCAGCAGCCACCCGTCAGCCGGCGGCGGCTATGGCTACACCTTC

clone size: NA
J gene: TRBJ1-5
V gene: TRBV28
D gene: NA
CDR3 length: 14
CDR3 protein: CASSLWGAGQPQHF
CDR3 DNA: TGTGCCAGCAGTTTGTGGGGGGCTGGGCAGCCCCAGCATTTT

clone size: NA
J gene: TRBJ2-7
V gene: TRBV4-1
D gene: NA
CDR3 length: 13
CDR3 protein: CASSQIGSHEQYF
CDR3 DNA: TGCGCCAGCAGCCAGATCGGGAGCCACGAGCAGTACTTC

clone size: NA
J gene: TRBJ1-4
V gene: TRBV27
D gene: NA
CDR3 length: 14
CDR3 protein: CASSSDLLNEKLFF
CDR3 DNA: TGTGCCAGCAGTTCCGACCTCCTTAATGAAAAACTGTTTTTT

clone size: NA
J gene: TRBJ2-7
V gene: TRBV5-4
D gene: NA
CDR3 length: 14
CDR3 protein: CASSDSDSRYEQYF
CDR3 DNA: TGTGCCAGCAGCGACTCGGACAGTAGGTACGAGCAGTACTTC

clone size: NA
J gene: TRBJ2-6
V gene: TRBV30
D gene: NA
CDR3 length: 17
CDR3 protein: CAWRWGVGFSGANVLTF
CDR3 DNA: TGTGCCTGGAGATGGGGGGTGGGTTTCTCTGGGGCCAACGTCCTGACTTTC

clone size: NA
J gene: TRBJ1-1
V gene: TRBV5-4
D gene: TRBD1
CDR3 length: 12
CDR3 protein: CASRTGVDEAFF
CDR3 DNA: TGTGCCAGCAGGACAGGGGTGGATGAAGCTTTCTTT

clone size: NA
J gene: TRBJ2-1
V gene: TRBV4-1
D gene: TRBD2
CDR3 length: 15
CDR3 protein: CASSLQRGGHNEQFF
CDR3 DNA: TGCGCCAGCAGCCTTCAGCGGGGGGGCCACAATGAGCAGTTCTTC

clone size: NA
J gene: TRBJ1-6
V gene: TRBV27
D gene: NA
CDR3 length: 13
CDR3 protein: CASSFLPSVTLHF
CDR3 DNA: TGTGCCAGCAGTTTTCTCCCCTCGGTCACCCTCCACTTT

clone size: NA
J gene: TRBJ1-1
V gene: TRBV4-1
D gene: TRBD1
CDR3 length: 15
CDR3 protein: CASSHGQGMGTEAFF
CDR3 DNA: TGCGCCAGCAGCCATGGACAGGGGATGGGCACTGAAGCTTTCTTT

clone size: NA
J gene: TRBJ1-4
V gene: TRBV18
D gene: NA
CDR3 length: 15
CDR3 protein: CASSPPGGVNEKLFF
CDR3 DNA: TGTGCCAGCTCACCACCGGGGGGGGTTAATGAAAAACTGTTTTTT

clone size: once
J gene: TRBJ1-5
V gene: TRBV28
D gene: NA
CDR3 length: 13
CDR3 protein: CASSSRQDQPQHF
CDR3 DNA: TGTGCCAGCAGTTCCCGACAGGATCAGCCCCAGCATTTT

clone size: NA
J gene: TRBJ2-3
V gene: TRBV27
D gene: TRBD1
CDR3 length: 15
CDR3 protein: CASSLTGPSTDTQYF
CDR3 DNA: TGTGCCAGCAGTTTGACAGGGCCTAGCACAGATACGCAGTATTTT

clone size: NA
J gene: TRBJ1-4
V gene: TRBV4-3
D gene: NA
CDR3 length: 17
CDR3 protein: CASSQDVLGVLLEKLFF
CDR3 DNA: TGCGCCAGCAGCCAAGACGTCCTAGGGGTTCTTCTTGAAAAACTGTTTTTT

clone size: NA
J gene: TRBJ2-3
V gene: TRBV4-3
D gene: NA
CDR3 length: 16
CDR3 protein: CASSQDFPQATDTQYF
CDR3 DNA: TGCGCCAGCAGCCAAGATTTCCCACAGGCCACAGATACGCAGTATTTT

clone size: NA
J gene: TRBJ1-2
V gene: TRBV4-1
D gene: NA
CDR3 length: 14
CDR3 protein: CASSQGPGHYGYTF
CDR3 DNA: TGCGCCAGCAGCCAAGGTCCAGGGCACTATGGCTACACCTTC

clone size: few
J gene: TRBJ1-2
V gene: TRBV27
D gene: NA
CDR3 length: 13
CDR3 protein: CASSLDRNYGYTF
CDR3 DNA: TGTGCCAGCAGTCTCGACAGGAACTATGGCTACACCTTC

clone size: once
J gene: TRBJ2-7
V gene: TRBV4-1
D gene: NA
CDR3 length: 14
CDR3 protein: CASSLATGLYEQYF
CDR3 DNA: TGCGCCAGCAGCCTAGCGACAGGACTCTACGAGCAGTACTTC

clone size: NA
J gene: TRBJ2-1
V gene: TRBV7-8
D gene: TRBD1
CDR3 length: 18
CDR3 protein: CASSLEGIGQGVGNEQFF
CDR3 DNA: TGTGCCAGCAGCTTAGAAGGAATTGGACAGGGGGTGGGCAATGAGCAGTTCTTC

clone size: NA
J gene: TRBJ2-5
V gene: TRBV7-9
D gene: TRBD1
CDR3 length: 14
CDR3 protein: CASQLEDRVETQYF
CDR3 DNA: TGTGCCAGCCAGCTGGAGGACAGGGTTGAGACCCAGTACTTC

clone size: NA
J gene: TRBJ2-1
V gene: TRBV19
D gene: TRBD2
CDR3 length: 14
CDR3 protein: CASRVTSGSVEQFF
CDR3 DNA: TGTGCCAGTAGGGTGACTAGCGGGAGCGTTGAGCAGTTCTTC

clone size: NA
J gene: TRBJ2-7
V gene: TRBV7-2
D gene: TRBD2
CDR3 length: 15
CDR3 protein: CASSLGGLAGDEQYF
CDR3 DNA: TGTGCCAGCAGCTTAGGGGGACTAGCGGGAGACGAGCAGTACTTC

clone size: NA
J gene: TRBJ2-7
V gene: TRBV5-4
D gene: NA
CDR3 length: 16
CDR3 protein: CASSFAFGSPSYEQYF
CDR3 DNA: TGTGCCAGCAGCTTTGCTTTTGGCAGCCCTTCCTACGAGCAGTACTTC

clone size: NA
J gene: TRBJ2-1
V gene: TRBV19
D gene: TRBD2
CDR3 length: 15
CDR3 protein: CASSIVLAENNEQFF
CDR3 DNA: TGTGCCAGTAGTATAGTTCTAGCGGAAAACAATGAGCAGTTCTTC

clone size: NA
J gene: TRBJ2-1
V gene: TRBV27
D gene: NA
CDR3 length: 21
CDR3 protein: CASSLIGHRTLGQSSYNEQFF
CDR3 DNA: TGTGCCAGCAGTCTCATTGGACACCGGACCCTCGGACAGAGCTCCTACAATGAGCAGTTCTTC

clone size: NA
J gene: TRBJ2-6
V gene: TRBV4-3
D gene: NA
CDR3 length: 19
CDR3 protein: CASSQDMGSPSSGANVLTF
CDR3 DNA: TGCGCCAGCAGCCAAGATATGGGGAGTCCTAGCTCTGGGGCCAACGTCCTGACTTTC

clone size: NA
J gene: TRBJ1-5
V gene: TRBV13
D gene: NA
CDR3 length: 12
CDR3 protein: CASSLRGEPQHF
CDR3 DNA: TGTGCCAGCAGCTTACGGGGAGAACCCCAGCATTTT

clone size: NA
J gene: TRBJ2-7
V gene: TRBV7-9
D gene: TRBD2
CDR3 length: 19
CDR3 protein: CASSFPPGLAGQSSYEQYF
CDR3 DNA: TGTGCCAGCAGCTTTCCCCCGGGACTAGCGGGACAGAGCTCCTACGAGCAGTACTTC

clone size: NA
J gene: TRBJ2-5
V gene: TRBV4-1
D gene: TRBD2
CDR3 length: 16
CDR3 protein: CASSQDLLAGGETQYF
CDR3 DNA: TGCGCCAGCAGCCAAGATTTACTAGCGGGAGGGGAGACCCAGTACTTC

clone size: NA
J gene: TRBJ1-2
V gene: TRBV28
D gene: TRBD1
CDR3 length: 15
CDR3 protein: CASSPSRDRVGGYTF
CDR3 DNA: TGTGCCAGCAGTCCGTCCCGGGACAGGGTTGGCGGCTACACCTTC

clone size: NA
J gene: TRBJ2-2
V gene: TRBV27
D gene: NA
CDR3 length: 15
CDR3 protein: CASSLGTAGTGELFF
CDR3 DNA: TGTGCCAGCAGTTTGGGGACCGCGGGCACCGGGGAGCTGTTTTTT

clone size: NA
J gene: TRBJ2-1
V gene: TRBV28
D gene: TRBD1
CDR3 length: 15
CDR3 protein: CASSSPGQGAHEQFF
CDR3 DNA: TGTGCCAGCAGTTCCCCGGGACAGGGGGCTCATGAGCAGTTCTTC

clone size: NA
J gene: TRBJ1-1
V gene: TRBV4-2
D gene: NA
CDR3 length: 13
CDR3 protein: CASSQAVGTGAFF
CDR3 DNA: TGTGCCAGCAGCCAAGCTGTCGGGACGGGGGCTTTCTTT

clone size: NA
J gene: TRBJ1-5
V gene: TRBV19
D gene: NA
CDR3 length: 14
CDR3 protein: CASSIMISNQPQHF
CDR3 DNA: TGTGCCAGTAGTATTATGATTAGCAATCAGCCCCAGCATTTT

clone size: once
J gene: TRBJ2-1
V gene: TRBV7-3
D gene: NA
CDR3 length: 12
CDR3 protein: CASSQAANEQFF
CDR3 DNA: TGTGCCAGCAGTCAAGCGGCGAATGAGCAGTTCTTC

clone size: NA
J gene: TRBJ2-5
V gene: TRBV9
D gene: NA
CDR3 length: 14
CDR3 protein: CASSAGRRGETQYF
CDR3 DNA: TGTGCCAGCAGCGCGGGACGGCGGGGAGAGACCCAGTACTTC

clone size: NA
J gene: TRBJ2-7
V gene: TRBV4-1
D gene: NA
CDR3 length: 15
CDR3 protein: CASSQVTSSAYEQYF
CDR3 DNA: TGCGCCAGCAGCCAAGTCACTTCGTCGGCCTACGAGCAGTACTTC

clone size: NA
J gene: TRBJ2-3
V gene: TRBV7-2
D gene: TRBD2
CDR3 length: 17
CDR3 protein: CASSSGLAGVGTDTQYF
CDR3 DNA: TGTGCCAGCAGCTCGGGACTAGCGGGAGTTGGTACAGATACGCAGTATTTT

clone size: NA
J gene: TRBJ2-1
V gene: TRBV7-2
D gene: NA
CDR3 length: 14
CDR3 protein: CASSLDGTLDEQFF
CDR3 DNA: TGTGCCAGCAGCTTAGACGGGACTCTCGATGAGCAGTTCTTC

clone size: once
J gene: TRBJ2-7
V gene: TRBV6-6
D gene: TRBD2
CDR3 length: 15
CDR3 protein: CASCWGLAGENEQYF
CDR3 DNA: TGTGCCAGTTGTTGGGGACTAGCGGGAGAGAACGAGCAGTACTTC

clone size: once
J gene: TRBJ2-2
V gene: TRBV7-6
D gene: TRBD2
CDR3 length: 18
CDR3 protein: CASSETLAGGLWTGELFF
CDR3 DNA: TGTGCCAGCAGCGAGACCCTAGCGGGGGGGCTCTGGACCGGGGAGCTGTTTTTT

clone size: NA
J gene: TRBJ2-7
V gene: TRBV7-3
D gene: TRBD1
CDR3 length: 14
CDR3 protein: CASSSGTGRDEQYF
CDR3 DNA: TGTGCCAGCAGCTCCGGGACAGGGAGGGACGAGCAGTACTTC

clone size: NA
J gene: TRBJ1-1
V gene: TRBV7-8
D gene: NA
CDR3 length: 12
CDR3 protein: CASSSRGTEAFF
CDR3 DNA: TGTGCCAGCAGCTCGCGGGGCACTGAAGCTTTCTTT

clone size: NA
J gene: TRBJ2-5
V gene: TRBV4-2
D gene: TRBD1
CDR3 length: 16
CDR3 protein: CASSQDRGQGAETQYF
CDR3 DNA: TGTGCCAGCAGCCAAGATCGGGGACAGGGGGCAGAGACCCAGTACTTC

clone size: NA
J gene: TRBJ1-1
V gene: TRBV19
D gene: NA
CDR3 length: 12
CDR3 protein: CASTLGATEAFF
CDR3 DNA: TGTGCCAGTACGCTGGGGGCCACTGAAGCTTTCTTT

clone size: NA
J gene: TRBJ2-3
V gene: TRBV4-1
D gene: NA
CDR3 length: 15
CDR3 protein: CASSLTGPSTDTQYF
CDR3 DNA: TGCGCCAGCAGCCTAACGGGACCCAGCACAGATACGCAGTATTTT

clone size: few
J gene: TRBJ2-2
V gene: TRBV6-4
D gene: NA
CDR3 length: 13
CDR3 protein: CASSVGRTGELFF
CDR3 DNA: TGTGCCAGCAGCGTAGGCCGCACCGGGGAGCTGTTTTTT

clone size: NA
J gene: TRBJ2-1
V gene: TRBV5-6
D gene: NA
CDR3 length: 14
CDR3 protein: CASSLGGRLHEQFF
CDR3 DNA: TGTGCCAGCAGCTTGGGGGGCCGCTTACATGAGCAGTTCTTC

clone size: NA
J gene: TRBJ1-1
V gene: TRBV11-2
D gene: NA
CDR3 length: 13
CDR3 protein: CASVEYLGTEAFF
CDR3 DNA: TGTGCCAGTGTAGAGTATTTGGGCACTGAAGCTTTCTTT

clone size: NA
J gene: TRBJ1-4
V gene: TRBV7-9
D gene: TRBD1
CDR3 length: 15
CDR3 protein: CASSLGTGDSEKLFF
CDR3 DNA: TGTGCCAGCAGCTTAGGAACAGGGGATTCGGAAAAACTGTTTTTT

clone size: NA
J gene: TRBJ1-2
V gene: TRBV2
D gene: TRBD1
CDR3 length: 14
CDR3 protein: CASSLGTGMHGYTF
CDR3 DNA: TGTGCCAGCAGTCTTGGGACAGGGATGCATGGCTACACCTTC

clone size: once
J gene: TRBJ1-1
V gene: TRBV19
D gene: TRBD1
CDR3 length: 19
CDR3 protein: CASSIFSANRGLLDTEAFF
CDR3 DNA: TGTGCCAGTAGTATTTTTTCCGCGAACAGGGGGCTGTTGGACACTGAAGCTTTCTTT

clone size: NA
J gene: TRBJ2-1
V gene: TRBV28
D gene: TRBD2
CDR3 length: 16
CDR3 protein: CASSAGGLAAYNEQFF
CDR3 DNA: TGTGCCAGCAGCGCGGGCGGACTAGCGGCCTACAATGAGCAGTTCTTC